This TCR beta chain appears in the sequencing data of a study of CD8 T cells in cerebrospinal fluid in Alzheimer's disease. CSF cells were profiled by 10X single-cell V(D)J and 5' expression. Using the 10x single-cell sequencing reads, TCRdb records one entry per CDR3 protein without DNA. The sample includes roughly 480 distinct CDR3 sequences. This clonotype is classed as medium-sized by frequency. Its target is not known. The CDR3 has 12 amino acids. Germline V gene lookup returns CDR1 MNHEY and CDR2 SMNVEV (reference sequence). Study-wide findings and caveats: EBV-specific TCRs in cerebrospinal fluid reportedly do not establish a causal EBV–Alzheimer's link. Compared with controls, mild cognitive impairment or Alzheimer's disease patients showed higher maximum CSF clone percentages.

The clonotype originates from a human donor with Parkinson's disease. The chain uses TRBV27 and TRBJ2-1. What was sequenced was cerebrospinal fluid. The CDR3 sequence is CASSPTQNEQFF.